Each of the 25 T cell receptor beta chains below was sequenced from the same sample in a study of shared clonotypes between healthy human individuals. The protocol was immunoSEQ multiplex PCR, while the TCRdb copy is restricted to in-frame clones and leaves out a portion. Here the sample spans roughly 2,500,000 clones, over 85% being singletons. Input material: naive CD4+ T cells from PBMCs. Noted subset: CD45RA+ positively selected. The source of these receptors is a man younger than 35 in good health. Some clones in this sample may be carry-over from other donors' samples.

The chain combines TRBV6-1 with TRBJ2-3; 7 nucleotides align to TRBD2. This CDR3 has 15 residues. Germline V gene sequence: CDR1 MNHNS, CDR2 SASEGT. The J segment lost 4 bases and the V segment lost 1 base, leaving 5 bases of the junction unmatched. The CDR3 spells CASSEVGGMADTQYF. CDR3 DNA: TGTGCCAGCAGTGAAGTGGGGGGGATGGCAGATACGCAGTATTTT.

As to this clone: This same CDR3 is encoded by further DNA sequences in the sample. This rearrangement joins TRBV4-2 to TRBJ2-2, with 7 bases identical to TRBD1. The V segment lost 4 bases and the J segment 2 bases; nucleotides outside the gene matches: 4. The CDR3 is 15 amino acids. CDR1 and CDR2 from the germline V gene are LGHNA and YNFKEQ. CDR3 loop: CASSPGTANTGELFF. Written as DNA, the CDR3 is TGTGCCAGCAGCCCCGGGACAGCTAACACCGGGGAGCTGTTTTTT.

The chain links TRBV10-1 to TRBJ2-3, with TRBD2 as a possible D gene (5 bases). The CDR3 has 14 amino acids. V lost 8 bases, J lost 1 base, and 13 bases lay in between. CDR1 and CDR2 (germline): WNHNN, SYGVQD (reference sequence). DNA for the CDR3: TGCGCCAGCCCAGCGGCGGGCCGCACAGATACGCAGTATTTT. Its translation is CASPAAGRTDTQYF.

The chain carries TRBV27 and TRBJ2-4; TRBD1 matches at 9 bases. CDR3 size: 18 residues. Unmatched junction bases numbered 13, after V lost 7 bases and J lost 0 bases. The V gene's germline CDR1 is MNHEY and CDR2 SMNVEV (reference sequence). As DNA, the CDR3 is TGTGCCAGCACCATGACCTCCGGGACAGGGTTAGCCAAAAACATTCAGTACTTC. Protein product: CASTMTSGTGLAKNIQYF.

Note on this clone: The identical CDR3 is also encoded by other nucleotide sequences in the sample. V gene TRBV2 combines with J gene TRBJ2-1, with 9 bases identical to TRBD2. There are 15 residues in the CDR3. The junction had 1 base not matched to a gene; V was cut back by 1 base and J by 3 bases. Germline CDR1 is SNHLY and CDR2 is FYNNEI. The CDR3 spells CASSEGLADYNEQFF. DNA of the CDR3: TGTGCCAGCAGTGAAGGACTAGCGGACTACAATGAGCAGTTCTTC.

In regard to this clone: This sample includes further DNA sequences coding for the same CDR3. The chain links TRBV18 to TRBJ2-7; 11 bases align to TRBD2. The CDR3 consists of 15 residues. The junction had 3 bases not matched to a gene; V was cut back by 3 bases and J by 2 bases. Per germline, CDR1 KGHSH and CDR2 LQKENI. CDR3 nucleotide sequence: TGTGCCAGCTCACCGGGACTAGCGGCAACCTACGAGCAGTACTTC. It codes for CASSPGLAATYEQYF.

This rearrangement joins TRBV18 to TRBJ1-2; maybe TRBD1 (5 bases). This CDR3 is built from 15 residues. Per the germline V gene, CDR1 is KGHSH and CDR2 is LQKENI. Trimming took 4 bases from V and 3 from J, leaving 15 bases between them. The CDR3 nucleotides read TGTGCCAGCTCACAGCTGAAAGACAGTGACTATGGCTACACCTTC. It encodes CASSQLKDSDYGYTF.

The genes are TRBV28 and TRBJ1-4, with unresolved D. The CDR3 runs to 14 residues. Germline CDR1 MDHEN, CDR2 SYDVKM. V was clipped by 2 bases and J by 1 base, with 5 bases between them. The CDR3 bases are TGTGCCAGCAGTTTAGGTAGAACTAATGAAAAACTGTTTTTT. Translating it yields CASSLGRTNEKLFF.

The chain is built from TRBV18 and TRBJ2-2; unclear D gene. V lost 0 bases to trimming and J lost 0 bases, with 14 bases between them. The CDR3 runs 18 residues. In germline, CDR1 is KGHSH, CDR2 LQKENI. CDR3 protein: CASSPPYGPRTNTGELFF. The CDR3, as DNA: TGTGCCAGCTCACCACCGTACGGCCCCCGAACGAACACCGGGGAGCTGTTTTTT.

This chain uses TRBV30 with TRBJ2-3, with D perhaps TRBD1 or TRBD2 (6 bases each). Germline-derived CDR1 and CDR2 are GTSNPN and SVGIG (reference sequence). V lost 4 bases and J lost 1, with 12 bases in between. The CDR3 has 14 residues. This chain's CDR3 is CAWNWRGGTDTQYF. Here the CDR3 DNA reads TGTGCCTGGAACTGGAGGGGGGGCACAGATACGCAGTATTTT.

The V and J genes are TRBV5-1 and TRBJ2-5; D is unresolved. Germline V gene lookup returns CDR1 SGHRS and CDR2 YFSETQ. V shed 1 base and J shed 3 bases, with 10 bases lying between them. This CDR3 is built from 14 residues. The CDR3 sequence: CASSLTNSEETQYF. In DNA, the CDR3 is TGCGCCAGCAGCTTGACGAATTCCGAAGAGACCCAGTACTTC.

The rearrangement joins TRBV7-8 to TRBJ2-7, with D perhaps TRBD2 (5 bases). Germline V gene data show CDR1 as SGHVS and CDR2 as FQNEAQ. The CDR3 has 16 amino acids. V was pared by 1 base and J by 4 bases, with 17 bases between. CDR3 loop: CASSLGGLVGSYEQYF. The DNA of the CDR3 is TGTGCCAGCAGCTTAGGTGGACTGGTGGGGTCTTACGAGCAGTACTTC.

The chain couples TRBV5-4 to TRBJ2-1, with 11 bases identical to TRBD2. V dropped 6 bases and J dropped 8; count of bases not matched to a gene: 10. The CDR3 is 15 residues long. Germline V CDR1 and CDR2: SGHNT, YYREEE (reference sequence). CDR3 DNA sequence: TGTGCCAGCAAACACTGGACTAGCGGGTTCTATGAGCAGTTCTTC. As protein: CASKHWTSGFYEQFF.

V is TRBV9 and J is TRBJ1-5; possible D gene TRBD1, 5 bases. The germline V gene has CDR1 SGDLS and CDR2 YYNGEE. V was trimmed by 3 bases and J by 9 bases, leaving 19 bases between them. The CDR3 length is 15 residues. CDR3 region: CASSASGTAAAPQHF. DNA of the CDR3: TGTGCCAGCAGCGCCTCCGGGACCGCTGCCGCGCCCCAGCATTTT. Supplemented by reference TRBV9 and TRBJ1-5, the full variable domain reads DSGVTQTPKHLITATGQRVTLRCSPRSGDLSVYWYQQSLDQGLQFLIQYYNGEERAKGNILERFSAQQFPDLHSELNLSSLELGDSALYFCASSASGTAAAPQHFGDGTRLSIL.

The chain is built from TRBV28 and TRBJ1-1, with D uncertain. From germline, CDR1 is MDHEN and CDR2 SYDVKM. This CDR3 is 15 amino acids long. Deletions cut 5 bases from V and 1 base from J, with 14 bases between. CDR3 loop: CASSPSLGANTEAFF. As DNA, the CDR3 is TGTGCCAGCAGTCCCAGTCTAGGCGCGAACACTGAAGCTTTCTTT.

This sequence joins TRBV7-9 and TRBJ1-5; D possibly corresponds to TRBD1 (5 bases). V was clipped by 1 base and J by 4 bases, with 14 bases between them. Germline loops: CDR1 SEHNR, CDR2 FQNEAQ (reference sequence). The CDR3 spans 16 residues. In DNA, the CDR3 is TGTGCCAGCAGCTTAGAATTAGGGGTTAAGAATCAGCCCCAGCATTTT. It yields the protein CASSLELGVKNQPQHF.

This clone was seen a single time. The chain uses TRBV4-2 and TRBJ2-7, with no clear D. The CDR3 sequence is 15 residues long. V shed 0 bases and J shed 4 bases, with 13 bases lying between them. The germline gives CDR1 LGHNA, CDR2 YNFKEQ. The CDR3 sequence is CASSQDLGWEYEQYF. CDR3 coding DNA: TGTGCCAGCAGCCAAGACCTCGGGTGGGAATACGAGCAGTACTTC.

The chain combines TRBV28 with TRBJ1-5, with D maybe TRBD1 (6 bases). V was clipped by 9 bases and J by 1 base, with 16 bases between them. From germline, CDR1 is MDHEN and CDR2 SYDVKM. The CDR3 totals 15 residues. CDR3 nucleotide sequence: TGTGCCAGTCTCGAAGGGGGGCGCAGCAATCAGCCCCAGCATTTT. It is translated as CASLEGGRSNQPQHF.

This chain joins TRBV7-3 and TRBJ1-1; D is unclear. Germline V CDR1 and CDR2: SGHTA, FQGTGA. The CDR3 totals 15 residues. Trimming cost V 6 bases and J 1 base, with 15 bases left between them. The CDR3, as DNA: TGTGCCAGCAGTCCTTCCCACACCTCGAACACTGAAGCTTTCTTT. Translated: CASSPSHTSNTEAFF.

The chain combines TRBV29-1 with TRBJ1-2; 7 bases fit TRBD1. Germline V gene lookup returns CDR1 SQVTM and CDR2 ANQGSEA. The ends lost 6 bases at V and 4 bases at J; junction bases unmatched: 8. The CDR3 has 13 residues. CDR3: CSVETGEGYGYTF. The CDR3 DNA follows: TGCAGCGTAGAAACAGGGGAGGGCTATGGCTACACCTTC.

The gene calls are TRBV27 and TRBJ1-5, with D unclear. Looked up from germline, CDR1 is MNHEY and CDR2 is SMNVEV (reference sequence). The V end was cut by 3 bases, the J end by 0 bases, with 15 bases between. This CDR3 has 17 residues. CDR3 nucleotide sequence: TGTGCCAGCAGTTTGGCCAGGTTTCCCCTTAGCAATCAGCCCCAGCATTTT. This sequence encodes CASSLARFPLSNQPQHF.

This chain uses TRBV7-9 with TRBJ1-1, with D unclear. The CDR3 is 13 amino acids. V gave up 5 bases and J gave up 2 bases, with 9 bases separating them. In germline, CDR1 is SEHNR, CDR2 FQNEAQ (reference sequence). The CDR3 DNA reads TGTGCCAGCAGCCGCTTCGGAAACACTGAAGCTTTCTTT. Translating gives CASSRFGNTEAFF.

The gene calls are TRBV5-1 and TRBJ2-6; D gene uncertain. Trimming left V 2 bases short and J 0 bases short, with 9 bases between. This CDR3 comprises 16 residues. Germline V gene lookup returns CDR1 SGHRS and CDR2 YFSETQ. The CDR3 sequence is CASSFTLSSGANVLTF. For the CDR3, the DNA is TGCGCCAGCAGCTTCACACTGAGCTCTGGGGCCAACGTCCTGACTTTC.

CDR3 sequence reads: CASSISQRTGEETQYF. The CDR3 DNA is TGTGCCAGCAGCATATCACAACGAACAGGGGAAGAGACCCAGTACTTC. The chain recombines TRBV5-4 with TRBJ2-5, with TRBD1 matching over 7 bases. CDR1 and CDR2 from the germline V gene are SGHNT and YYREEE (reference sequence). J lost 3 bases, V lost 4 bases, and 12 bases had no gene match. CDR3 length equals 16 residues.

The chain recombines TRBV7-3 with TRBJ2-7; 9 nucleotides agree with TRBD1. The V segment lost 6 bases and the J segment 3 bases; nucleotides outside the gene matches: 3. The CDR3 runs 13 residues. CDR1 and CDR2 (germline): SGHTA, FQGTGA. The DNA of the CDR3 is TGTGCCAGCAGGGGGACAGGGTACTACGAGCAGTACTTC. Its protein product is CASRGTGYYEQYF.